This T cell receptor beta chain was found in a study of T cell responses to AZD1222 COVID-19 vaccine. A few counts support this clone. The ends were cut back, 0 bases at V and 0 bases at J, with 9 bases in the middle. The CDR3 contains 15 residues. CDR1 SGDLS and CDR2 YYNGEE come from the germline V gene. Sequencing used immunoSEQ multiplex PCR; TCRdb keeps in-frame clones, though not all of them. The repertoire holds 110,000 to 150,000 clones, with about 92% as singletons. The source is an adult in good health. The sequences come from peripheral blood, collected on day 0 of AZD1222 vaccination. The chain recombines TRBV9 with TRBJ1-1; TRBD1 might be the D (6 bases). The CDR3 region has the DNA TGTGCCAGCAGCGTAGCCGGGACAATGAACACTGAAGCTTTCTTT. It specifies CASSVAGTMNTEAFF.